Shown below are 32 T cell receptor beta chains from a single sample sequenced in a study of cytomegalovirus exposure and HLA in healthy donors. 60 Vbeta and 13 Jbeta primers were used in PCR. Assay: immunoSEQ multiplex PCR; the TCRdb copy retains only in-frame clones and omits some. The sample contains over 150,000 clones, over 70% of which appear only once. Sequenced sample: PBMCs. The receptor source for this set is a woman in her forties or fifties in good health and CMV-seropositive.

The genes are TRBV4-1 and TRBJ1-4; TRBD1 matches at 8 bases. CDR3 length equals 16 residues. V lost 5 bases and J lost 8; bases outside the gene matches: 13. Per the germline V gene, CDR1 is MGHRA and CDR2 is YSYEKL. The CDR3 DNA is TGCGCCAGCAGCGGGACCCCGACAGGGGACACGGAAAAACTGTTTTTT. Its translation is CASSGTPTGDTEKLFF.

The CDR3 here is CASSWTSGSVDTQYF. The DNA for the CDR3 is TGCGCCAGCAGCTGGACTAGCGGGAGCGTAGATACGCAGTATTTT. The rearrangement joins TRBV5-1 to TRBJ2-3, with 13 bases identical to TRBD2. Germline V gives CDR1 SGHRS, CDR2 YFSETQ. The CDR3 is 15 residues long. The V gene end was trimmed by 3 bases and the J gene end by 5 bases; junction bases not matched to a gene: 3.

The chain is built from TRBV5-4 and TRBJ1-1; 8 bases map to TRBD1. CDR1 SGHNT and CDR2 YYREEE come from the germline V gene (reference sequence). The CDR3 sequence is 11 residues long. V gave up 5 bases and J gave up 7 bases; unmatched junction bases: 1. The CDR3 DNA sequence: TGTGCCAGCAGACAGGGGGTTGAAGCTTTCTTT. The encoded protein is CASRQGVEAFF.

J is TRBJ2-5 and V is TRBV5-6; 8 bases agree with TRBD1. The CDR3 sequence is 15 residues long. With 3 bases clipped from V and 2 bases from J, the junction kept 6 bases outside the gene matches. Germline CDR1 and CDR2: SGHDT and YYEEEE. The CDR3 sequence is CASSWGQANQETQYF. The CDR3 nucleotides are TGTGCCAGCAGCTGGGGACAGGCGAATCAAGAGACCCAGTACTTC.

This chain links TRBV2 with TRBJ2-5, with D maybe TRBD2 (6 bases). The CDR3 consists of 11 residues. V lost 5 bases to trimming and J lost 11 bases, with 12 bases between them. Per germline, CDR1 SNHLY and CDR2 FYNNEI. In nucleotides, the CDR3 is TGTGCCAGCAGTCTCAGTCGGGAGCAGTACTTC. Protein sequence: CASSLSREQYF.

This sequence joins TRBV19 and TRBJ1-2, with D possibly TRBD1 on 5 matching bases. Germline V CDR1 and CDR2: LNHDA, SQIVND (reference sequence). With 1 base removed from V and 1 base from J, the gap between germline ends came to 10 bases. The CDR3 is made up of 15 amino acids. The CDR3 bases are TGTGCCAGTAGTATAGGGGGGGAGCATAACTATGGCTACACCTTC. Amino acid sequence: CASSIGGEHNYGYTF.

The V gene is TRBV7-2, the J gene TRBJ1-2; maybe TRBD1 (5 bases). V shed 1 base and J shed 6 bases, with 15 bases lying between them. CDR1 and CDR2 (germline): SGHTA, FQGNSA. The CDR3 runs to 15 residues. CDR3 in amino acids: CASSLGGRAGDGYTF. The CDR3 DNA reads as TGTGCCAGCAGCTTAGGAGGCAGGGCGGGGGATGGCTACACCTTC. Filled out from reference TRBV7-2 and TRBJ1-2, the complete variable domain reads GAGVSQSPSNKVTEKGKDVELRCDPISGHTALYWYRQSLGQGLEFLIYFQGNSAPDKSGLPSDRFSAERTGGSVSTLTIQRTQQEDSAVYLCASSLGGRAGDGYTFGSGTRLTVV.

The CDR3 loop is CASSFRLAGYDTDTQYF. CDR3 DNA sequence: TGTGCCAGCAGCTTTCGACTAGCGGGCTACGACACAGATACGCAGTATTTT. The rearrangement uses TRBV13 and TRBJ2-3, with 10 bases lining up with TRBD2. The CDR3 loop spans 17 amino acids. Germline CDR1 is PRHDT and CDR2 is FYEKMQ (reference sequence). J gave up 2 bases and V 3 bases, and 8 bases lay outside the gene matches.

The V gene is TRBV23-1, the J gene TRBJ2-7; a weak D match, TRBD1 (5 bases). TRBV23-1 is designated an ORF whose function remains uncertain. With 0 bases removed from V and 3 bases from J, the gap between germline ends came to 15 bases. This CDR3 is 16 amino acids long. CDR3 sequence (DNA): TGCGCCAGCAGTCAATCGCTGGAGACAGAACTCTACGAGCAGTACTTC. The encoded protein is CASSQSLETELYEQYF.

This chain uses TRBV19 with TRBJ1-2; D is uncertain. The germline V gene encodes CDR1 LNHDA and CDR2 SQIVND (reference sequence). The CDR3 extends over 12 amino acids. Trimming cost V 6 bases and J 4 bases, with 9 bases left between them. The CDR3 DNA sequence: TGTGCCAGTAGACGGGAAACCTATGGCTACACCTTC. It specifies CASRRETYGYTF.

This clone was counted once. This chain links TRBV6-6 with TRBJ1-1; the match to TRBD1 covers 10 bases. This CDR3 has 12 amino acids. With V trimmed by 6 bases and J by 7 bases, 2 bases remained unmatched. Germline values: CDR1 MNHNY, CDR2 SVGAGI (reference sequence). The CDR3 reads CASRGQGDEAFF. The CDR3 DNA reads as TGTGCCAGCAGAGGACAGGGGGATGAAGCTTTCTTT.

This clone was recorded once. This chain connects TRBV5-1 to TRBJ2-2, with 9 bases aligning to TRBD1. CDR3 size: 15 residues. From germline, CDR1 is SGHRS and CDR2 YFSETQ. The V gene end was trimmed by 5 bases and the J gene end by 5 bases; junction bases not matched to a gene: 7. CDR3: CASSQPDRGTGELFF. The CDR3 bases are TGCGCCAGCAGTCAGCCCGACAGGGGGACCGGGGAGCTGTTTTTT.

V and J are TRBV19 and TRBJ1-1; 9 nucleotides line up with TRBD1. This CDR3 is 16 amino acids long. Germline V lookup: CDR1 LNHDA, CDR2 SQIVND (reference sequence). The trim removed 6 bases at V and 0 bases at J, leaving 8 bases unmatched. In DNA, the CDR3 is TGTGCCAGTAGACTCAGACAGGGGGGGATGAACACTGAAGCTTTCTTT. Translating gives CASRLRQGGMNTEAFF.

The DNA for the CDR3 is TGTGCCAGCAGTGTCTTTTCCCTCCCACGACAGACGAACACTGAAGCTTTCTTT. Encoded protein: CASSVFSLPRQTNTEAFF. The chain carries TRBV2 and TRBJ1-1, with a tentative D call TRBD1 (5 bases). Trimming cost V 4 bases and J 1 base, with 22 bases left between them. This CDR3 region has 18 residues. Germline V gene data show CDR1 as SNHLY and CDR2 as FYNNEI.

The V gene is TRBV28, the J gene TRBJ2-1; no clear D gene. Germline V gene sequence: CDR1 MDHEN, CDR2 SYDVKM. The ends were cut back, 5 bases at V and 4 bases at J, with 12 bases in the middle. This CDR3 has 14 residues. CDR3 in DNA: TGTGCCAGCAGTCCTCCGGTCACTTACAATGAGCAGTTCTTC. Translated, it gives CASSPPVTYNEQFF.

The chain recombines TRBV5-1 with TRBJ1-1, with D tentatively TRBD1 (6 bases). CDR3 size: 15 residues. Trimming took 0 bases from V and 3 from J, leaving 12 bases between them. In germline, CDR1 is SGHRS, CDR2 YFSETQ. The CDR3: CASSLVGGGDTEAFF. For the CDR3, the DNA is TGCGCCAGCAGCTTGGTAGGGGGAGGGGACACTGAAGCTTTCTTT.

Here the CDR3 reads CASSREGFSSYNEQFF. Written as DNA, the CDR3 is TGCGCCAGCAGTAGGGAGGGATTTAGCTCCTACAATGAGCAGTTCTTC. The V gene is TRBV5-1, the J gene TRBJ2-1; 7 bases fit TRBD2. The junction had 8 bases not matched to a gene; V was cut back by 5 bases and J by 0 bases. The length of the CDR3 is 16 residues. Germline loops: CDR1 SGHRS, CDR2 YFSETQ.

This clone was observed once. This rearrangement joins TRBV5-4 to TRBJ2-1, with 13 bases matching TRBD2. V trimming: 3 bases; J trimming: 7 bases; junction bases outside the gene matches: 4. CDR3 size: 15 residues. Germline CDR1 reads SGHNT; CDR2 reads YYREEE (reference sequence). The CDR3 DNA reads TGTGCCAGCAGCTCAGGGACTAGCGGGACGAATGAGCAGTTCTTC. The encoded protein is CASSSGTSGTNEQFF. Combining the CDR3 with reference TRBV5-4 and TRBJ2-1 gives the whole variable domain ETGVTQSPTHLIKTRGQQVTLRCSSQSGHNTVSWYQQALGQGPQFIFQYYREEENGRGNFPPRFSGLQFPNYSSELNVNALELDDSALYLCASSSGTSGTNEQFFGPGTRLTVL.

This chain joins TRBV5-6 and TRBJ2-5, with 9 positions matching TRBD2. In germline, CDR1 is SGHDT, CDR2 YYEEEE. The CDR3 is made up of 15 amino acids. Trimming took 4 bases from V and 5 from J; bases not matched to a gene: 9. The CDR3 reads CASSRVAGEGETQYF. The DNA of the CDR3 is TGTGCCAGCAGCCGGGTAGCGGGAGAAGGGGAGACCCAGTACTTC.

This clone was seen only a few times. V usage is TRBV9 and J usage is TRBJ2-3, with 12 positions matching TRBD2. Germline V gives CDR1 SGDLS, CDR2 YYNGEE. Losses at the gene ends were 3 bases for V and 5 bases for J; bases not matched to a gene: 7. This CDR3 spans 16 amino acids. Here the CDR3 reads CASSASLAGGEDTQYF. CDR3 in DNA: TGTGCCAGCAGCGCATCCCTAGCGGGAGGGGAAGATACGCAGTATTTT.

The CDR3 nucleotides read TGCGCCAGCAGCTATGAGGGGGAAATCTATGGCTACACCTTC. This gives the protein CASSYEGEIYGYTF. The chain has TRBV5-1 and TRBJ1-2; tentative D call: TRBD1 (6 bases). The CDR3 contains 14 residues. Trimming cost V 3 bases and J 4 bases, with 13 bases left between them. Per the germline V gene, CDR1 is SGHRS and CDR2 is YFSETQ.

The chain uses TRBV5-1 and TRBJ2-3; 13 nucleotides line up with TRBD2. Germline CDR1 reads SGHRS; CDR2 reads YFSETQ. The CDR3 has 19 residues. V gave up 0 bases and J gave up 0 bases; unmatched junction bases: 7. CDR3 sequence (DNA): TGCGCCAGCAGCTTGGGACTAGCGGGGGGCGGTACTAGCACAGATACGCAGTATTTT. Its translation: CASSLGLAGGGTSTDTQYF.

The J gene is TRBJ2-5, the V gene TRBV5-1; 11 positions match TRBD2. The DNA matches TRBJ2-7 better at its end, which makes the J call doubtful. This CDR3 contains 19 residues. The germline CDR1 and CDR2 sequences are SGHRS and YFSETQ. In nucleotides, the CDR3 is TGCGCCAGCAGTTACCAAGGACTAGCGGGCACTCCCCCCTCCTACGAGCAGTACTTC. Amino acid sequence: CASSYQGLAGTPPSYEQYF.

The CDR3 DNA reads as TGTGCCAGCAGCTTAGGTGCGGCCGCAAGGGAAAAACTGTTTTTT. This gives the protein CASSLGAAAREKLFF. V gene TRBV7-9 combines with J gene TRBJ1-4, with D uncertain. CDR1 and CDR2 (germline): SEHNR, FQNEAQ (reference sequence). The CDR3 has 15 residues. V was clipped by 1 base and J by 8 bases, with 14 bases between them.

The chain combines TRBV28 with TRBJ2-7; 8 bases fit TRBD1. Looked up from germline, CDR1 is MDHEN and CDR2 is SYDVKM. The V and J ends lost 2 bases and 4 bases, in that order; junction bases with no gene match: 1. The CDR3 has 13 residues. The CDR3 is CASSLRQGYEQYF. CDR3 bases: TGTGCCAGCAGTTTAAGACAGGGGTACGAGCAGTACTTC.

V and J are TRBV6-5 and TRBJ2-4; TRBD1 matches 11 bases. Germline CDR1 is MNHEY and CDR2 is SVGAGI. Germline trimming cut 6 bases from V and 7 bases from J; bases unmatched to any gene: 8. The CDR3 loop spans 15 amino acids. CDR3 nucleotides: TGTGCCAGCAGCCAGGACAGGGGGCGTCTCAACATTCAGTACTTC. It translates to CASSQDRGRLNIQYF.

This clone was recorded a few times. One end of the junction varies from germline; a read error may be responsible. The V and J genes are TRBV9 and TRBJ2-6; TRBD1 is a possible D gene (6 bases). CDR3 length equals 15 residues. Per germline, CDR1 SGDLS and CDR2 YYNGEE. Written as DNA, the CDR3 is TGTGCCAGCAGCGTCTACAGGGCTGGGGCCAACGGCCTGACTTTC. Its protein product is CASSVYRAGANGLTF. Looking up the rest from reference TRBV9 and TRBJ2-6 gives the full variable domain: DSGVTQTPKHLITATGQRVTLRCSPRSGDLSVYWYQQSLDQGLQFLIQYYNGEERAKGNILERFSAQQFPDLHSELNLSSLELGDSALYFCASSVYRAGANGLTFGAGSRLTVL.

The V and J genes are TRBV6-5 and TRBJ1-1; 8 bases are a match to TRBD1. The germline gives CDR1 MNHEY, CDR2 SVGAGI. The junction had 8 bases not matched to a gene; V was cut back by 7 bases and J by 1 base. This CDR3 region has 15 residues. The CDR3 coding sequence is TGTGCCAGCATTAGACAGGGGCGTCCGAACACTGAAGCTTTCTTT. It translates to CASIRQGRPNTEAFF.

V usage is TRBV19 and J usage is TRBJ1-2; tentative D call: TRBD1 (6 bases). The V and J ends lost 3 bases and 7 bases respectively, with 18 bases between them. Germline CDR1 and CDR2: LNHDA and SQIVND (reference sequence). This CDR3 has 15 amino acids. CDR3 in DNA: TGTGCCAGTAGTATTTTGGGGGCCCTGAATAGTGGCTACACCTTC. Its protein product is CASSILGALNSGYTF.

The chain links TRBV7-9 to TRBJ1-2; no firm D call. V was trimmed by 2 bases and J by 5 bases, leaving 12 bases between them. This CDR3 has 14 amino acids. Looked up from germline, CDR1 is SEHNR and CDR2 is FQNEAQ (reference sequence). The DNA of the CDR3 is TGTGCCAGCAGCTTAACTATGCTGGAGTATGGCTACACCTTC. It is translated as CASSLTMLEYGYTF.

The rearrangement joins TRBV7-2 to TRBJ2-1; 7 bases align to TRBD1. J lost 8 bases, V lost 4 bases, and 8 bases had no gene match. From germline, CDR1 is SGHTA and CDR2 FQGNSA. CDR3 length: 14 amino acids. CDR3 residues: CASSSTYRGDEQFF. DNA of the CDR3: TGTGCCAGCAGCTCCACGTACAGGGGCGATGAGCAGTTCTTC.

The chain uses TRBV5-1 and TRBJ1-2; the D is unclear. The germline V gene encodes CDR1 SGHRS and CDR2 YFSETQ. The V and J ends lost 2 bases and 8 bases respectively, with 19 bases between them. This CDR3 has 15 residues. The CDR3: CASSFLAAGAGGYTF. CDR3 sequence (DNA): TGCGCCAGCAGCTTTCTCGCCGCGGGCGCGGGGGGCTACACCTTC.